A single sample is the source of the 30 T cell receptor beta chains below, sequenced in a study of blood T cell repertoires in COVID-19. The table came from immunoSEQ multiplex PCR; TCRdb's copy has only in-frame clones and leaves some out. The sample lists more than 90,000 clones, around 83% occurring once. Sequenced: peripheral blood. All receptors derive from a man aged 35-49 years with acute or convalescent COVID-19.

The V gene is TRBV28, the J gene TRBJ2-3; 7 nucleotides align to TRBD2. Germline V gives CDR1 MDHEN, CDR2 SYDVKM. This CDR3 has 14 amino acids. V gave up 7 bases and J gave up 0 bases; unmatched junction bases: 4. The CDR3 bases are TGTGCCAGCACCCTTAGCGGGAGCACAGATACGCAGTATTTT. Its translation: CASTLSGSTDTQYF.

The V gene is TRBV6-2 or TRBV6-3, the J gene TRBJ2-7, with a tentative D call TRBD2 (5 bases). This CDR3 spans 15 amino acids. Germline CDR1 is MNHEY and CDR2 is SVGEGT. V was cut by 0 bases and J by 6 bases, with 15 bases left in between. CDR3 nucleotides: TGTGCCAGCAGTTACTCGAGTAGCGTCGTTGGCGAGCAGTACTTC. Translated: CASSYSSSVVGEQYF.

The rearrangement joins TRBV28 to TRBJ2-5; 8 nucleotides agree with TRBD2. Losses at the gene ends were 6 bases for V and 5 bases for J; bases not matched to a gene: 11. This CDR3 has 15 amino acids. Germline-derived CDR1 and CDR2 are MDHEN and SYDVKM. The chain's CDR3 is CASSLGGAGEETQYF. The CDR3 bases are TGTGCCAGCAGCCTCGGGGGGGCGGGTGAGGAGACCCAGTACTTC.

The CDR3 protein is CASSLDGQQNQPQHF. The CDR3 nucleotides are TGTGCCAGCAGCTTAGATGGGCAGCAAAATCAGCCCCAGCATTTT. This chain connects TRBV7-2 to TRBJ1-5; no definite D call. The V gene's germline CDR1 is SGHTA and CDR2 FQGNSA. CDR3 size: 15 residues. V was trimmed by 1 base and J by 4 bases, leaving 11 bases between them.

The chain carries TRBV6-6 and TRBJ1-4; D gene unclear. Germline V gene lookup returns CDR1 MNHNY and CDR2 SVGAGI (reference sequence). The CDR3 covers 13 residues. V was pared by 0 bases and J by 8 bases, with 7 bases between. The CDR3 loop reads CASSYSRLEKLFF. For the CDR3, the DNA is TGTGCCAGCAGTTACTCGAGGTTAGAAAAACTGTTTTTT.

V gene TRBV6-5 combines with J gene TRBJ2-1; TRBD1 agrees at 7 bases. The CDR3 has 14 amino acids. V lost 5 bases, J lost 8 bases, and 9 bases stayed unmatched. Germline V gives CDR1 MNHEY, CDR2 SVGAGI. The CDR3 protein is CASSPRQGRDEQFF. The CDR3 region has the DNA TGTGCCAGCAGTCCGCGACAGGGTAGGGATGAGCAGTTCTTC.

CDR3: CASSRGLAGGNRQYF. CDR3 bases: TGTGCCAGCAGCCGGGGACTAGCGGGAGGGAACAGGCAGTACTTC. This chain uses TRBV5-6 with TRBJ2-7, with TRBD2 matching 16 bases. After removal of 4 bases from V and 9 bases from J, the junction contained 7 bases not matched to a gene. This CDR3 region has 15 residues. CDR1 is SGHDT and CDR2 is YYEEEE in the germline V gene.

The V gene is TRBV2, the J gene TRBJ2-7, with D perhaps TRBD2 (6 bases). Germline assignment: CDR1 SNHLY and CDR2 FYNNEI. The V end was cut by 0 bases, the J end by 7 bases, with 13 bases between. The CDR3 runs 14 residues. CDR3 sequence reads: CASSEAGGSGEQYF. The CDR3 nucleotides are TGTGCCAGCAGTGAAGCGGGGGGATCGGGTGAGCAGTACTTC.

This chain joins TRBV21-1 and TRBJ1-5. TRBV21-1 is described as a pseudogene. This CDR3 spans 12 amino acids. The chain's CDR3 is CASGGGGEPQHF. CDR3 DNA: TGTGCCAGTGGGGGAGGGGGTGAGCCCCAGCATTTT.

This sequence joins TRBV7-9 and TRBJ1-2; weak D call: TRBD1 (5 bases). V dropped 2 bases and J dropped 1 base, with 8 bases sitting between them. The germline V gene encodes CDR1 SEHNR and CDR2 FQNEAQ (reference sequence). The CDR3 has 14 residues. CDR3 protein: CASSLLGLNYGYTF. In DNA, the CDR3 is TGTGCCAGCAGCTTATTGGGGCTTAACTATGGCTACACCTTC.

The CDR3 DNA reads as TGTGCCACCAGCAGAGGTCGGGGGGAGGGTACAGATACGCAGTATTTT. Translated, it gives CATSRGRGEGTDTQYF. The gene calls are TRBV15 and TRBJ2-3; 7 bases agree with TRBD2. CDR1 is LNHNV, CDR2 YYDKDF, per germline (reference sequence). V trimming: 1 base; J trimming: 3 bases; junction bases outside the gene matches: 7. This CDR3 is 16 amino acids long.

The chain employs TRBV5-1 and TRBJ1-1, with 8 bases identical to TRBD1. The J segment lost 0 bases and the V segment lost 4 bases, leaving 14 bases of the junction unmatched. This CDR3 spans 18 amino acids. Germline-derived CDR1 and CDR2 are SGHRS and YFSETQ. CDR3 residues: CASSPRVQGGRLNTEAFF. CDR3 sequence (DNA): TGCGCCAGCAGCCCAAGAGTACAGGGGGGGAGGTTGAACACTGAAGCTTTCTTT.

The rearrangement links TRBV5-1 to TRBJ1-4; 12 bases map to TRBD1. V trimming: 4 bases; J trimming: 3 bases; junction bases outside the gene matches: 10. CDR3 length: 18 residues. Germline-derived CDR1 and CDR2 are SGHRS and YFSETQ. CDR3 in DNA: TGCGCCAGCAGCCAGGGACAGGGGGCTACTCAATCTAATGAAAAACTGTTTTTT. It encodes CASSQGQGATQSNEKLFF.

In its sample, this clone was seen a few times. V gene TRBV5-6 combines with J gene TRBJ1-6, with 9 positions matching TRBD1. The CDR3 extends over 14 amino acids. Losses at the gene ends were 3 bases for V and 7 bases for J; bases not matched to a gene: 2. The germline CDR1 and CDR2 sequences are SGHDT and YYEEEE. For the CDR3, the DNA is TGTGCCAGCAGCTCCGACAGGGGGAATTCACCCCTCCACTTT. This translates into CASSSDRGNSPLHF.

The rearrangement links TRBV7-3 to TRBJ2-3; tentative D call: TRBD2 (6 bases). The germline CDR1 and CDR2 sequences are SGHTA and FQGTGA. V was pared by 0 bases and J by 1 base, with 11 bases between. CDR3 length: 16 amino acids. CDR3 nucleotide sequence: TGTGCCAGCAGCTTAACGTCCGGGAGACGCACAGATACGCAGTATTTT. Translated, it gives CASSLTSGRRTDTQYF. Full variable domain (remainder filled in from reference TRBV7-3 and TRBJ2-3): GAGVSQTPSNKVTEKGKYVELRCDPISGHTALYWYRQSLGQGPEFLIYFQGTGAADDSGLPNDRFFAVRPEGSVSTLKIQRTERGDSAVYLCASSLTSGRRTDTQYFGPGTRLTVL.

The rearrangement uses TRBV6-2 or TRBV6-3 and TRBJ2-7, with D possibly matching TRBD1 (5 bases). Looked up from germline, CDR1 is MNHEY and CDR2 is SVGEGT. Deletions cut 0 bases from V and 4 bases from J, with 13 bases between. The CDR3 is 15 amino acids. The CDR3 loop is CASSYSTVSVYEQYF. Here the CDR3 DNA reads TGTGCCAGCAGTTACTCGACAGTCTCTGTGTACGAGCAGTACTTC.

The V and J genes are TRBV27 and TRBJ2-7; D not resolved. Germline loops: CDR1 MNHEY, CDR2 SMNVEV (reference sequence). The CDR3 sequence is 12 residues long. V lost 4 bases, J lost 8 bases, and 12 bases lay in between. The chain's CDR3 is CASSSPANKQYF. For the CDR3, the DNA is TGTGCCAGCAGTTCCCCCGCTAATAAGCAGTACTTC.

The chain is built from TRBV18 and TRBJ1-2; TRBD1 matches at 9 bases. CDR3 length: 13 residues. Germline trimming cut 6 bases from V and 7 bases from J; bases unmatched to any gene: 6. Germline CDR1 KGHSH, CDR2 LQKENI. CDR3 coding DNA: TGTGCCAGCTCGCCTACAGGGGGCGGTGGCTACACCTTC. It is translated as CASSPTGGGGYTF.

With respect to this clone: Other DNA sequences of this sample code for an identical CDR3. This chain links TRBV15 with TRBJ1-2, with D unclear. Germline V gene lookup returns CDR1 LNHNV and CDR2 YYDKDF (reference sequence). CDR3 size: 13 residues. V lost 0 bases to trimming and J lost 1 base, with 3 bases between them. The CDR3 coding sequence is TGTGCCACCAGCAGAGACAGTAACTATGGCTACACCTTC. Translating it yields CATSRDSNYGYTF.

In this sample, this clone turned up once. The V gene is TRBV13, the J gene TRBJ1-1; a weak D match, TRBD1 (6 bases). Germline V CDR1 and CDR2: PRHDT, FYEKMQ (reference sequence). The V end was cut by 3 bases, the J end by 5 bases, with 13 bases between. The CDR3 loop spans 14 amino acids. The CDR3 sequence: CASSFRKQGTEAFF. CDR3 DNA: TGTGCCAGCAGCTTTAGGAAACAGGGAACTGAAGCTTTCTTT.

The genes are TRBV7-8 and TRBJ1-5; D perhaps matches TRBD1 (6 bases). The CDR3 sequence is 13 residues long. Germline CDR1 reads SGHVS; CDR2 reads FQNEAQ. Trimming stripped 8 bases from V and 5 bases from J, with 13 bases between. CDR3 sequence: CASSRGLDQPQHF. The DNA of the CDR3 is TGTGCCAGCTCGCGGGGGCTCGATCAGCCCCAGCATTTT.

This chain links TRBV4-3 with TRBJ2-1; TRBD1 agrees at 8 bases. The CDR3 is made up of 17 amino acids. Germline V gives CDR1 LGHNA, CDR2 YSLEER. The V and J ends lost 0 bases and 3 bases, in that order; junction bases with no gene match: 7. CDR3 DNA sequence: TGCGCCAGCAGCCAAGATGGCAGGGGGCTCGTCTACAATGAGCAGTTCTTC. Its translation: CASSQDGRGLVYNEQFF.

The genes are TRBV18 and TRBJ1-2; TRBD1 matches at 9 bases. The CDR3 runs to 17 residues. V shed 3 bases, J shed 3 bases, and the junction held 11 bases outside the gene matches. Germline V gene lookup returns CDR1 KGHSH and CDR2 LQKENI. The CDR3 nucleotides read TGTGCCAGCTCACCGACCCTCGGGACAGGGAAACACTATGGCTACACCTTC. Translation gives CASSPTLGTGKHYGYTF. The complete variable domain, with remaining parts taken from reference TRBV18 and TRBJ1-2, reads NAGVMQNPRHLVRRRGQEARLRCSPMKGHSHVYWYRQLPEEGLKFMVYLQKENIIDESGMPKERFSAEFPKEGPSILRIQQVVRGDSAAYFCASSPTLGTGKHYGYTFGSGTRLTVV.

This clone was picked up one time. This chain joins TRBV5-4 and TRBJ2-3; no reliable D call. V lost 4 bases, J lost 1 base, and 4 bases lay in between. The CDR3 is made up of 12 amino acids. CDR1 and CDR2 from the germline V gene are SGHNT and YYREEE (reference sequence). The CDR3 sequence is CASSPRTDTQYF. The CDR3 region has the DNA TGTGCCAGCAGCCCTCGCACAGATACGCAGTATTTT.

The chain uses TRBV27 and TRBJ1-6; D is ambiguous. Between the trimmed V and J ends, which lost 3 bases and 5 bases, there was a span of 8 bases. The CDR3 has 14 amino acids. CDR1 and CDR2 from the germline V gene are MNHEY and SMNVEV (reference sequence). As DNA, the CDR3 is TGTGCCAGCAGTTTGGGAGGGAATAATTCACCCCTCCACTTT. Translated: CASSLGGNNSPLHF.

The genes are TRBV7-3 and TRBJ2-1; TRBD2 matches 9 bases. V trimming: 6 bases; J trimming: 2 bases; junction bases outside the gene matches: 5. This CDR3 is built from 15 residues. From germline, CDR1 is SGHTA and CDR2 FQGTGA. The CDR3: CASRASGNPYNEQFF. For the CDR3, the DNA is TGTGCCAGCAGGGCTAGCGGGAACCCCTACAATGAGCAGTTCTTC.

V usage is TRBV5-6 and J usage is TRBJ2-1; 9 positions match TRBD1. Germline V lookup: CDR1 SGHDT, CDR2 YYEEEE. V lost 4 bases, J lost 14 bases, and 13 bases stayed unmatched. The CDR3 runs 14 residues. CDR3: CASSIRGTGNPEFF. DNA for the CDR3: TGTGCCAGCAGCATCCGGGGGACAGGGAACCCCGAGTTCTTC.

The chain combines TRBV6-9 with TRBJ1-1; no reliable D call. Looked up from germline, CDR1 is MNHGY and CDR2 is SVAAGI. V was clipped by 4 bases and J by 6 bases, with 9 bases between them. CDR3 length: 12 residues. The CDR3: CASSFEAAEAFF. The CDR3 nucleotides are TGTGCCAGCAGTTTTGAGGCCGCTGAAGCTTTCTTT.

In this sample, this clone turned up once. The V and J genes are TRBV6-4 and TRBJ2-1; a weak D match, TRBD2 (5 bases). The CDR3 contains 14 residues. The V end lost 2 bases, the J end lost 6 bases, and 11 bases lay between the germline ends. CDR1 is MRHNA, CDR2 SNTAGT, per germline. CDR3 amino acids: CASSDTNRGNEQFF. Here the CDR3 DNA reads TGTGCCAGCAGTGACACTAACCGGGGCAATGAGCAGTTCTTC.

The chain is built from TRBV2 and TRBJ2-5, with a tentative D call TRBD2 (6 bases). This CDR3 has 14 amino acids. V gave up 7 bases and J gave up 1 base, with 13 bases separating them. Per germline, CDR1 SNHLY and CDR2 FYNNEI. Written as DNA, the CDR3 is TGTGCCAGCAAAGATCGGACTATCCAAGAGACCCAGTACTTC. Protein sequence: CASKDRTIQETQYF.